This T cell receptor (beta chain) emerged from a study of blood T cells in healthy people across ages. This CDR3 has 11 residues. The V and J ends lost 8 bases and 2 bases respectively, with 7 bases between them. Germline V gene lookup returns CDR1 ENHRY and CDR2 SYGVKD. Sample-barcoded 5' priming and a J-beta primer mix drove a second PCR of about 7 to 12 cycles. TCRdb analysed the 5' RACE reads with MiXCR anew, one entry per CDR3 protein. The data hold about 1.4 million distinct CDR3 sequences, with approximately 59% observed a single time. Isolated PBMCs totaled at least 7 million in each sample. The source is a man younger than 35 in good health. The material sequenced was blood. The chain is built from TRBV10-3 and TRBJ2-7; D gene unclear. In DNA, the CDR3 is TGTGCCATCGGCGACCCCTACGAGCAGTACTTC. Protein: CAIGDPYEQYF.